This T cell receptor beta chain was sequenced in a study of blood T cell repertoires in COVID-19. At the level of the study: Donors in the United States, Italy and Spain gave samples during acute or convalescent COVID-19.

Original handling: Scientists estimated how many nucleated cells there were by amplifying reference gene primers. The data were produced by immunoSEQ multiplex PCR, yet TCRdb's version contains in-frame clones alone and is incomplete. The V and J calls and clone size were taken over from that table, and D and trimming were inferred from the DNA. The data contain around 470,000 clones, around 91% of them seen just once; the ten biggest clones take up approximately 0.65%. Germline values: CDR1 SNHLY, CDR2 FYNNEI. CDR3 length equals 13 residues. Trimming took 11 bases from V and 4 from J, leaving 17 bases between them. Everyone who took part was roughly 18 to 95 years old, and they came from roughly 25 US areas.

This TCR was recovered from a man aged 18 to 35 who had recovered from COVID-19. The genes are TRBV2 and TRBJ1-1, with a weak D call TRBD1 (6 bases). The sequencing input was PBMCs or T cells enriched from blood (not recorded which). CDR3 in amino acids: CADSRGMGTEAFF. In nucleotides, the CDR3 is TGTGCCGACTCGAGGGGGATGGGCACTGAAGCTTTCTTT.